A single sample gave rise to the 2 T cell receptor beta chains below, sequenced in a study of cytomegalovirus exposure and HLA in healthy donors. TCRdb keeps only in-frame clones here, not all; method: immunoSEQ multiplex PCR. The table records approximately 280,000 clones, 85% to 90% of them present only once. The sample was PBMCs. The receptors come from a woman younger than 30 in good health and CMV-seronegative.

In DNA, the CDR3 is TGTGCCAGCTCACCACTGGCGGGCACTGAAGCTTTCTTT. It yields the protein CASSPLAGTEAFF. The genes are TRBV18 and TRBJ1-1, with unresolved D. CDR1 is KGHSH and CDR2 is LQKENI in the germline V gene. The CDR3 sequence is 13 residues long. V shed 1 base and J shed 4 bases, with 7 bases lying between them.

This chain links TRBV10-3 with TRBJ1-2, with D perhaps matching TRBD1 (6 bases). CDR3 size: 13 residues. V was trimmed by 5 bases and J by 2 bases, leaving 9 bases between them. The germline CDR1 and CDR2 sequences are ENHRY and SYGVKD. The CDR3 reads CAISTDRNYGYTF. The CDR3 DNA sequence: TGTGCCATCAGTACAGACAGGAACTATGGCTACACCTTC.